The subject of this entry is one T cell receptor (beta chain). The data derive from a study of blood T cell repertoires in COVID-19. About the research overall: The United States, Italy and Spain provided the acute and convalescent COVID-19 samples. In each case, the material was cDNA or gDNA derived from T cells, B-cell-depleted T cells, or PBMCs.

Recruited during active infection, patients (from Seattle) were subsequently followed longitudinally. Original processing methods: Cell counts per sample came from amplifying reference gene primers. Some clones are missing from TCRdb's copy, which holds only in-frame ones; the method was immunoSEQ multiplex PCR. V and J calls and clone size are copied from that table; D and trimming were computed from the DNA. The sample has 150,000 to 200,000 clones, approximately 87% seen once. The germline V gene encodes CDR1 MGHRA and CDR2 YSYEKL. This CDR3 has 16 amino acids. V lost 1 base and J lost 7, with 16 bases in between.

The chain is built from TRBV4-1 and TRBJ2-2; perhaps TRBD2 as D (6 bases). Sequenced: peripheral blood. This receptor was taken from a person aged 65 to 85 with COVID-19, enrolled during active disease. CDR3 nucleotides: TGCGCCAGCAGCCAAGGTGGGGGGAATTCTCTCGGGGAGCTGTTTTTT. This translates into CASSQGGGNSLGELFF.